The present T cell receptor beta chain was sequenced within a study of tumor-infiltrating lymphocytes in primary liver carcinoma. Germline DNA was also extracted, and blood RNA derived from unsorted whole blood. Production of TCR beta cDNA used 400 to 650 ng total RNA together with a constant-region primer. Three-round nested multiplex PCR performed with slightly modified ARM-PCR produced the TCR beta libraries. Use of TRBV1-TRBV30 forward primers with a C-beta reverse primer characterized the first two PCR rounds, which lasted around 9 cycles each. TCRdb called the multiplex PCR reads again in MiXCR, with one record for every CDR3 protein. The data contain 150,000 to 200,000 distinct CDR3 sequences, approximately 65% of them seen just once; the ten biggest clones take up 6% to 8.5%. From germline, CDR1 is MGHRA and CDR2 YSYEKL. CDR3 length equals 19 residues. This clonotype was recorded once. At one end, the junction sequence differs from germline, possibly due to a read error.

Sample: peripheral blood. The sequence derives from a woman aged 55-69 years with primary liver carcinoma and hepatitis B virus infection. V gene TRBV4-1 combines with J gene TRBJ2-4, with TRBD2 matching 10 bases. The CDR3 sequence: CTSSPTGLAVTVAKNIQYF. CDR3 in DNA: TGTACCAGCAGCCCCACCGGACTAGCGGTAACGGTCGCCAAAAACATTCAGTACTTC.